A selection of T cell receptor beta chains follows, all from one sample in a study of T cells in Graves' hyperthyroidism and ophthalmopathy. TCRdb reprocessed the multiplex PCR reads via MiXCR and lists one record per CDR3 protein. The sample holds some 380,000 distinct CDR3 sequences; roughly 12% are singletons and the top ten take about a fifth. Sequenced input: blood. These receptors all come from a man aged 25 to 40 with Graves' hyperthyroidism that later progressed to Graves' ophthalmopathy. Both conserved end residues are part of each CDR3.

V gene,J gene,CDR3 protein
TRBV24-1,TRBJ2-7,CATSDSSGTGYEQYF
TRBV28,TRBJ1-5,CASRSRTGEGNQPQHF
TRBV7-9,TRBJ1-1,CASSRRGILNEAFF
TRBV11-3,TRBJ2-2,CASSISPGNLPNTGELFF
TRBV30,TRBJ1-3,CAWTGPVSGNTIYF
TRBV11-3,TRBJ2-6,CASSLRGTGGPSGANVLTF
TRBV10-3,TRBJ2-7,CAITGGSYEQYF
TRBV5-5,TRBJ2-5,CASSSIWGETQYF
TRBV20-1,TRBJ2-3,CSASSGGGALQDTQYF
TRBV14,TRBJ1-6,CASSQDVFSVNSPLHF
TRBV20-1,TRBJ1-6,CSAPGTVSSSPLHF
TRBV9,TRBJ2-6,CASSRTQGSGANVLTF
TRBV27,TRBJ2-7,CASSTFTGESYEQYF
TRBV5-6,TRBJ1-2,CASSLGSPGYGYTF
TRBV24-1,TRBJ2-1,CATSDLQGAGYNEQFF
TRBV10-1,TRBJ1-2,CASSESAFYGYTF
TRBV5-1,TRBJ2-7,CASSLSAGGTREQYF
TRBV20-1,TRBJ1-2,CSARGGQPYYGYTF
TRBV5-1,TRBJ1-1,CASSLATYSDLNTEAFF
TRBV20-1,TRBJ2-1,CSARGGGTYNEQFF
TRBV3-1,TRBJ1-1,CASSLGTGGTGEAFF
TRBV30,TRBJ1-5,CAWSKGVGQPQHF
TRBV7-9,TRBJ1-1,CASRPDLNTEAFF
TRBV5-1,TRBJ2-1,CASSFDAGIGKSGEQFF
TRBV15,TRBJ1-5,CATSRDSITPPQHF
TRBV3-1,TRBJ1-1,CASSQDGWGTEAFF
TRBV2,TRBJ2-2,CASSDPGKNTGELFF
TRBV7-2,TRBJ1-1,CASSLASGEAFF
TRBV29-1,TRBJ1-2,CSVPEDYGYTF
TRBV19,TRBJ1-2,CASSIGRNYGYTF
TRBV18,TRBJ1-4,CASSPQTQGSEKLFF
TRBV19,TRBJ1-5,CASSGNRDGNQPQHF
TRBV20-1,TRBJ1-2,CSAQNQGRHYGYTF
TRBV12-3/TRBV12-4,TRBJ1-4,CASRPGTGISEKLFF
TRBV2,TRBJ1-2,CASSEWDRAYGYTF
TRBV12-3/TRBV12-4,TRBJ2-4,CASRDGTGRKLAKNIQYF
TRBV20-1,TRBJ1-5,CSAGEGPTQPQHF
TRBV24-1,TRBJ2-3,CATSDSLDRKTDTQYF
TRBV5-1,TRBJ2-1,CASSWTGEGEFF
TRBV20-1,TRBJ2-5,CSAREVLAGGQETQYF
TRBV12-5,TRBJ1-4,CASGPPGGTNEKLFF
TRBV5-1,TRBJ1-5,CASSLAADQPQHF
TRBV18,TRBJ2-1,CASSSGDWPYNEQFF
TRBV29-1,TRBJ2-1,CSVELVYNEQFF
TRBV5-1,TRBJ1-2,CASSSGRAYGYTF
TRBV6-1,TRBJ2-1,CASSLTQEGRYNEQFF
TRBV12-3/TRBV12-4,TRBJ2-1,CASRGIEDEQFF